Listed below are T cell receptor beta chains from one sample, sequenced in a study of untreated major depressive disorder. TCRdb keeps only in-frame clones here, not all; method: immunoSEQ multiplex PCR. This repertoire shows under 20,000 clones, about 92% found once; its top ten account for more than 0.55%. Sample: CD4+ T cells from PBMCs. These receptors were taken from a woman between 40 and 55 years old with major depressive disorder. CDR3s include the opening cysteine and the closing phenylalanine or tryptophan. Each record gives: V gene, J gene, D gene, clone size, CDR3 DNA, CDR3 protein. The D gene is left open where the match is weak. Clone size is shown for a subset of rows, as once, few, many or a class of expanded clone.

>TRBV5-1|TRBJ1-5|-|-
TGCGCCAGCAGCGAGGGCTACGGCAATCAGCCCCAGCATTTT
CASSEGYGNQPQHF
>TRBV7-3|TRBJ2-2|-|-
TGTGCCAGCAGCTTAACGCGGGATTCGGGGGAGCTGTTTTTT
CASSLTRDSGELFF
>TRBV6-5|TRBJ1-1|TRBD1|-
TGTGCCAGCAGTTCCCCGGGACAGGGGAAGCCTGAAGCTTTCTTT
CASSSPGQGKPEAFF
>TRBV7-3|TRBJ1-2|-|-
TGTGCCAGCAGCCGTGACACAAGCGGCTATGGCTACACCTTC
CASSRDTSGYGYTF
>TRBV6-1|TRBJ1-2|-|-
TGTGCCAGCAGTGAAGCGATAGGATCCTATGGCTACACCTTC
CASSEAIGSYGYTF
>TRBV5-5|TRBJ1-1|-|-
TGTGCCAGCAGCCTATCAATAGAGGTCCTTTTAGCTTTCTTT
CASSLSIEVLLAFF
>TRBV5-1|TRBJ1-3|-|-
TGCGCCAGCAGCTCGAGGGTGGCTGGAAACACCATATATTTT
CASSSRVAGNTIYF
>TRBV7-9|TRBJ1-1|-|-
TGTGCCAGCAGCTTAGGAGAGAGGGCTGAAGCTTTCTTT
CASSLGERAEAFF
>TRBV9|TRBJ2-1|-|-
TGTGCCAGCAGCCTAGGACTACCCCCAAATGAGCAGTTCTTC
CASSLGLPPNEQFF
>TRBV5-1|TRBJ2-2|TRBD2|-
TGCGCCAGCAGCTTGTATGGGACTAGCGGGAGCTACGCCGGGGAGCTGTTTTTT
CASSLYGTSGSYAGELFF
>TRBV6-6|TRBJ2-1|-|-
TGTGCCAGCAGTTACTCGGCCCCAGACAATGAGCAGTTCTTC
CASSYSAPDNEQFF
>TRBV4-1|TRBJ2-3|TRBD2|-
TGCGCCAGCAGCCATGGACTAGCGGGGGGGAGGAATACGCAGTATTTT
CASSHGLAGGRNTQYF
>TRBV2|TRBJ1-1|-|-
TGTGCCAGCAGTGAAACCCCGAACACTGAAGCTTTCTTT
CASSETPNTEAFF
>TRBV7-2|TRBJ2-1|-|-
TGTGCCAGCAGCTTGTCATACGACAATGAGCAGTTCTTC
CASSLSYDNEQFF
>TRBV19|TRBJ2-2|-|once
TGTGCCAGTAGCCCCCATGGATTGGCGGGGAGAAACACCGGGGAGCTGTTTTTT
CASSPHGLAGRNTGELFF
>TRBV5-1|TRBJ2-1|TRBD1|-
TGCGCCAGCAGCATAGGACAGGCTAAGGATGAGCAGTTCTTC
CASSIGQAKDEQFF
>TRBV12-5|TRBJ2-5|-|-
TGTGCTAGTGGTTTGGTAGATAGAATCCAGTACTTC
CASGLVDRIQYF
>TRBV6-1|TRBJ1-1|-|-
TGTGCCAGCAGTGAAAACCTTCAGGGGAGCACTGAAGCTTTCTTT
CASSENLQGSTEAFF
>TRBV11-3|TRBJ1-1|-|-
TGTGCCAGCAGCTTAGGGCGGGAAGCTTTCTTT
CASSLGREAFF
>TRBV4-1|TRBJ1-2|-|-
TGCGCCAGCAGCCAAGATAGGAAGGGTCCCAACTATGGCTACACCTTC
CASSQDRKGPNYGYTF
>TRBV18|TRBJ1-2|-|-
TGTGCCAGCTCACCTGACTATCTCTTAAATGGCTACACCTTC
CASSPDYLLNGYTF
>TRBV18|TRBJ2-5|TRBD2|-
TGTGCCAGCTCACCAGGACTAGCGGGGTTCGGAGAGACCCAGTACTTC
CASSPGLAGFGETQYF
>TRBV18|TRBJ1-5|TRBD1|-
TGTGCCAGCTCGCTGGGACAGGGGCGGTCGCAGCCCCAGCATTTT
CASSLGQGRSQPQHF
>TRBV2|TRBJ2-7|-|-
TGTGCCAGTCGAGAGCAGGGGAGCTCCTACGAGCAGTACTTC
CASREQGSSYEQYF
>TRBV20-1|TRBJ1-2|-|few
TGCAGTGCCCAGCCAGTCTATGGCTACACCTTC
CSAQPVYGYTF
>TRBV6-1|TRBJ1-2|-|-
TGTGCCAGCAGTGAAGCGGGTGGCTACACCTTC
CASSEAGGYTF
>TRBV7-2|TRBJ2-5|-|-
TGTGCCAGCAGACCGGGGGCCCAGGAGACCCAGTACTTC
CASRPGAQETQYF
>TRBV21-1|TRBJ2-3|-|-
TGTGCCAGCAGTCTTCCTCGCGGACCCTTTGGAGATACGCAGTATTTT
CASSLPRGPFGDTQYF
>TRBV5-1|TRBJ2-1|TRBD2|-
TGCGCCAGCAGCTTGGATCCAGCGGGATCGGGAGAGCAGTTCTTC
CASSLDPAGSGEQFF
>TRBV6-5|TRBJ2-3|-|-
TGTGCCAGCAGCCTCGGAAGGGATACGCAGTATTTT
CASSLGRDTQYF
>TRBV5-1|TRBJ2-7|-|-
TGCGCCAGCAGCTTGGATATATCAGGGGCCTACGAGCAGTACTTC
CASSLDISGAYEQYF
>TRBV6-1|TRBJ2-2|-|once
TGTGCCAGCAGTGCCCTTGAGACGGGCACCGGGGAGCTGTTTTTT
CASSALETGTGELFF
>TRBV7-6|TRBJ1-1|TRBD1|-
TGTGCCAGCAGCTTAGGAACAGGGGCGGGCACTGAAGCTTTCTTT
CASSLGTGAGTEAFF
>TRBV9|TRBJ2-1|TRBD2|-
TGTGCCAGCAGCGTAGCGGGAGGCGGAGAGCAGTTCTTC
CASSVAGGGEQFF
>TRBV11-2|TRBJ2-5|-|-
TGTGCCAGCAGCTCGATCCGTGGGAAAGAGACCCAGTACTTC
CASSSIRGKETQYF
>TRBV29-1|TRBJ2-3|TRBD2|-
TGCAGCGTGCCCGGCGGGCTTAGCGGGGGACAAACGAACGCGCAGTATTTT
CSVPGGLSGGQTNAQYF
>TRBV9|TRBJ2-7|-|once
TGTGCCAGCAGCGTAGGCCATACCTCCTACGAGCAGTACTTC
CASSVGHTSYEQYF
>TRBV6-5|TRBJ2-7|-|-
TGTGCCAGCAACACCCGGGGACCCTCATCCTACGAGCAGTACTTC
CASNTRGPSSYEQYF
>TRBV29-1|TRBJ2-1|-|-
TGCAGCGTTGGTTTTGCCCTGGTGGACAATGAGCAGTTCTTC
CSVGFALVDNEQFF
>TRBV11-2|TRBJ2-1|-|-
TGTGCCAGCAGCTTAGGGGGAGGAGGTACGAATGAGCAGTTCTTC
CASSLGGGGTNEQFF
>TRBV7-9|TRBJ1-4|-|-
TGTGCCAGCAGCCCCCCATTCGGTGCAACTAATGAAAAACTGTTTTTT
CASSPPFGATNEKLFF
>TRBV28|TRBJ1-2|TRBD1|-
TGTGCCAGCAGCCCAACGACAGGGAGGTATGGCTACACCTTC
CASSPTTGRYGYTF
>TRBV2|TRBJ2-5|-|-
TGTGCCAGCTGGAGGGAGACCCAGTACTTC
CASWRETQYF
>TRBV11-3|TRBJ2-7|TRBD1|once
TGTGCCAGCAGCTCGTCCGGGACAGGGGCCCACGAGCAGTACTTC
CASSSSGTGAHEQYF
>TRBV10-1|TRBJ1-1|TRBD1|few
TGCGCCAGCAGCTCCCCCGGACAGGGGGAAGCTTTCTTT
CASSSPGQGEAFF